This note documents a single T cell receptor (beta chain) sequence. In the original analysis: Amplified reference gene primers provided the basis for estimating nucleated cell counts. The repertoire was sequenced with immunoSEQ multiplex PCR; TCRdb's copy has only in-frame clones and lacks some. V, J and clone size were drawn from that table, and D and trimming were deduced from the DNA. The table has roughly 120,000 clones, about 85% seen once. This sample is part of a study of blood T cell repertoires in COVID-19. Study-wide context: Italy, Spain and the United States were the sources of the convalescent and acute COVID-19 samples. T cells, B-cell-depleted T cells, or PBMCs supplied cDNA or gDNA.

The material sequenced was peripheral blood. The TCR originated in a man aged 80 or over with acute or convalescent COVID-19.

This CDR3 reads CASSQDRGGSPLHF. The CDR3 coding sequence is TGTGCCAGCAGCCAGGACAGGGGAGGCTCACCCCTCCACTTT. The rearrangement uses TRBV7-9 and TRBJ1-6, with 9 bases lining up with TRBD1. CDR1 is SEHNR, CDR2 FQNEAQ, per germline (reference sequence). The CDR3 has 14 residues. Trimming removed 5 bases from V and 10 bases from J; junction bases left unmatched: 6.